This T cell receptor beta chain was obtained from a study of T-cell reconstitution after alpha-beta-depleted transplantation in children. The junction had 2 bases not matched to a gene; V was cut back by 3 bases and J by 1 base. This CDR3 spans 16 amino acids. From germline, CDR1 is MRHNA and CDR2 SNTAGT. Many counts were recorded for this clonotype. Preparation of the TCRbeta library used unique molecular identifiers. TCRdb itself ran the PCR reads through MiXCR, one entry per CDR3 protein. The data show some 640,000 distinct CDR3 sequences, about 15% seen once. The chain couples TRBV6-4 to TRBJ2-3; TRBD2 aligns across 12 bases. Specimen: PBMCs from the stem cell graft donor, collected from the stem cell graft. The source of this sequence is a human donor who donated a stem cell graft to a child with acute myeloid leukemia. CDR3 in DNA: TGTGCCAGCAGTGAACTAGCGGGGGGCCGCACAGATACGCAGTATTTT. Translated, it gives CASSELAGGRTDTQYF.